This T cell receptor beta chain is from a study of blood T cell repertoires in COVID-19 (dated by TCRdb to about 2020). In terms of the full investigation: The collaborator samples originated in the United States, Italy and Spain and spanned the acute and convalescent phases of COVID-19. The material from the prospective study consisted of cDNA or gDNA derived from T cells, B-cell-depleted T cells, or PBMCs. Deeply sampled blood TCRbeta repertoires from subjects exposed to, actively infected with, or recovered from COVID-19 were included in the dataset. The repertoires were released in a freely available public database intended as a resource for research on the immune response to SARS-CoV-2. The samples were drawn from the first 160 participants of the ongoing ImmuneRACE study and from more than 1,000 subjects provided by 6 global collaborators. Nearly every sample came with metadata listing a de-identified subject ID, COVID-19 status, age in years and sex. Where available, HLA class I and class II types were obtained from metadata supplied by the sample provider rather than from assay-based typing.

This clone was detected only once. This receptor's antigen is unknown. Base qualities are not recorded, but no much larger clone differs from it by a single base. Study-wide findings and limitations: The quantity of clinical and demographic metadata differed by source and by participant and was supplied without curation.

Whole blood was collected in K2EDTA tubes by collaborating institutions according to the institutions' own protocols. For TCRbeta analysis, collaborators shipped samples in one of three forms: frozen whole blood, isolated PBMCs, or DNA extracted from either of those sample types. The immunoSEQ Assay, a bias-controlled multiplex PCR, was used to amplify TCRbeta CDR3 regions from genomic DNA. The authors processed their data as follows. Within the assay, amplification of reference gene primers was used to estimate how many nucleated cells each sample contained. To quantify the absolute abundance of each unique TCRbeta CDR3 rearrangement, sequence reads were collapsed and filtered. For each sample, productive Simpson clonality was calculated as the square root of Simpson's diversity index across productive rearrangements. TCRdb re-hosts the immuneACCESS table, in-frame sequences only. Its copies lack some clones; in the studies checked, an unresolved V gene accounts for under half of them, and the cause for the rest is not known. V and J calls plus clone size are reproduced from that table; the DNA served to infer D and trimming. This sample has about 670,000 clones in its table, and over 80% of those were observed once. Roughly 0.25% of the sample lies in the top ten.

The germline V gene (reference sequence) gives CDR1 as SGHKS and CDR2 as YYEKEE. Including cysteine and phenylalanine, the CDR3 has 11 amino acids. Only the CDR3 DNA stays, 33 bases, in frame from base 1. Relative to germline, V is 2 bases shorter and J is 11 bases shorter, with 10 bases between their ends. The sample taken for sequencing was peripheral blood. This receptor chain uses TRBV5-5 and TRBJ1-1; the D gene identity is not certain. This sequence was found in a woman between 18 and 29 years old with acute or convalescent COVID-19. The CDR3 region reads CASSFGSRAFF. The DNA sequence reads TGTGCCAGCAGCTTCGGCTCGAGGGCTTTCTTT. Reference TRBV5-5 and TRBJ1-1 genes cover what lies past the CDR3, so the full variable domain is DAGVTQSPTHLIKTRGQQVTLRCSPISGHKSVSWYQQVLGQGPQFIFQYYEKEERGRGNFPDRFSARQFPNYSSELNVNALLLGDSALYLCASSFGSRAFFGQGTRLTVV.